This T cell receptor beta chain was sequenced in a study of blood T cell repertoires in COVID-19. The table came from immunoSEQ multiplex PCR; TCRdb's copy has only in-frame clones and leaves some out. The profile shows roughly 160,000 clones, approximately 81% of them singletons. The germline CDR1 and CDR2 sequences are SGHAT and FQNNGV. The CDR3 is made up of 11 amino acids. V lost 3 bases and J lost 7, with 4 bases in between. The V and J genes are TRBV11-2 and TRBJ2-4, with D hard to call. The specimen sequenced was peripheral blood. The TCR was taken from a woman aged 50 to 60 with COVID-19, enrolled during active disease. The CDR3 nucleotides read TGTGCCAGCAGCTTGTATAACATTCAGTACTTC. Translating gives CASSLYNIQYF.